This T cell receptor (beta chain) originates from a study of blood T cells in healthy people across ages. Study at large: Template switching recovered approximately one barcoded beta molecule for every two T cells. Whole-study findings and limits: Conclusively comparing naive with antigen-experienced cells was impossible with unsorted PBMCs.

PCR was performed a second time for 7 to 11 cycles using a sample-barcoded 5' primer and a J-beta primer mix. Each of the cDNA molecules was tagged by a template-switch adaptor with 12 random nucleotides. TCRdb redid the calling of the 5' RACE reads with MiXCR, one entry per CDR3 protein. The sample records about 640,000 distinct CDR3 sequences, 25% to 35% being singletons. Drawing of peripheral blood yielded roughly 9.8 milliliters from each donor. A note on this clonotype: Its antigen is not known.

The V segment lost 4 bases and the J segment 8 bases; nucleotides outside the gene matches: 7. The V gene's germline CDR1 is SGHDT and CDR2 YYEEEE. CDR3 size: 15 residues. V is TRBV5-6 and J is TRBJ1-4, with TRBD1 matching 11 bases. This sequence originates from a woman older than 75 in good health. The specimen sequenced was blood. The CDR3 sequence is CASSATRDRGEKLFF. The CDR3, as DNA: TGTGCCAGCAGCGCCACCCGGGACAGGGGGGAAAAACTGTTTTTT.